This passage covers 21 T cell receptor beta chains from one sample sequenced in a study of identifying expanded T cells in peripheral blood. Here immunoSEQ multiplex PCR was the method, and the copy in TCRdb shows in-frame clones only, minus some. The sample has 75,000 to 95,000 clones; approximately 91% are singletons. The specimen sequenced was blood. These receptors were collected from a person aged 18 to 70 in good health.

The chain uses TRBV6-5 and TRBJ1-6; unclear D gene. The germline V and J ends were trimmed by 5 bases and 2 bases, with 7 bases remaining between them. This CDR3 comprises 14 residues. Germline V lookup: CDR1 MNHEY, CDR2 SVGAGI. The CDR3 DNA reads TGTGCCAGCAGTAAGAGCCCCTATAATTCACCCCTCCACTTT. Its translation: CASSKSPYNSPLHF.

V usage is TRBV7-2 and J usage is TRBJ2-1; 8 nucleotides agree with TRBD1. Losses at the gene ends were 6 bases for V and 0 bases for J; bases not matched to a gene: 10. The CDR3 contains 17 residues. Germline V CDR1 and CDR2: SGHTA, FQGNSA. CDR3 amino acids: CASRLGTGGSSYNEQFF. CDR3 nucleotide sequence: TGTGCCAGCAGACTCGGGACAGGCGGAAGCTCCTACAATGAGCAGTTCTTC.

The chain carries TRBV5-4 and TRBJ1-2; D call uncertain. This CDR3 contains 14 residues. Trimming stripped 2 bases from V and 0 bases from J, with 8 bases between. Germline values: CDR1 SGHNT, CDR2 YYREEE (reference sequence). The chain's CDR3 is CASSFEGANYGYTF. CDR3 coding DNA: TGTGCCAGCAGCTTCGAGGGAGCTAACTATGGCTACACCTTC.

This chain links TRBV12-1 with TRBJ1-1; the table's D call, TRBD1, was not checked against the DNA. TRBV12-1 represents a pseudogene. This CDR3 has 18 residues. As DNA, the CDR3 is TGTGCCAGCAGCTCGAAAGAAGCGGACAGGAGGGGCTTTACTGAAGCTTTCTTT. Amino acids: CASSSKEADRRGFTEAFF.

The chain uses TRBV7-2 and TRBJ2-7; the match to TRBD2 covers 8 bases. V gave up 1 base and J gave up 5 bases; unmatched junction bases: 10. In germline, CDR1 is SGHTA, CDR2 FQGNSA. CDR3 length: 16 amino acids. CDR3 protein: CASSLDSQREIHEQYF. The CDR3 coding sequence is TGTGCCAGCAGCTTAGATTCCCAGCGGGAGATCCACGAGCAGTACTTC. Variable domain in full (rest from reference TRBV7-2 and TRBJ2-7): GAGVSQSPSNKVTEKGKDVELRCDPISGHTALYWYRQSLGQGLEFLIYFQGNSAPDKSGLPSDRFSAERTGGSVSTLTIQRTQQEDSAVYLCASSLDSQREIHEQYFGPGTRLTVT.

CDR3: CASSLQISGSQETQYF. CDR3 nucleotide sequence: TGTGCCAGCAGCTTGCAAATTAGCGGGAGTCAAGAGACCCAGTACTTC. V usage is TRBV5-4 and J usage is TRBJ2-5, with 9 nucleotides matching TRBD2. V gave up 1 base and J gave up 2 bases; unmatched junction bases: 6. Germline CDR1 SGHNT, CDR2 YYREEE (reference sequence). This CDR3 is 16 amino acids long.

This clone came up once. V usage is TRBV7-2 and J usage is TRBJ2-7; 9 nucleotides align to TRBD2. V was clipped by 5 bases and J by 4 bases; unmatched bases: 12. CDR1 and CDR2 (germline): SGHTA, FQGNSA. CDR3 length: 16 amino acids. The CDR3 here is CASSPPGVAGEYEQYF. CDR3 nucleotide sequence: TGTGCCAGCAGCCCACCCGGGGTAGCGGGAGAATACGAGCAGTACTTC. The entire variable domain, with the rest obtained from reference TRBV7-2 and TRBJ2-7, is as follows: GAGVSQSPSNKVTEKGKDVELRCDPISGHTALYWYRQSLGQGLEFLIYFQGNSAPDKSGLPSDRFSAERTGGSVSTLTIQRTQQEDSAVYLCASSPPGVAGEYEQYFGPGTRLTVT.

This chain links TRBV5-4 with TRBJ2-7; TRBD2 is a possible D gene (6 bases). The germline V gene encodes CDR1 SGHNT and CDR2 YYREEE (reference sequence). The CDR3 is made up of 15 amino acids. The V and J ends lost 4 bases and 2 bases respectively, with 16 bases between them. CDR3 DNA sequence: TGTGCCAGCAGCGGGGGAGGAGGGCCTACCTACGAGCAGTACTTC. Translating it yields CASSGGGGPTYEQYF.

V is TRBV11-3 and J is TRBJ2-1, with D possibly TRBD2 on 6 matching bases. Germline V gene lookup returns CDR1 SGHNT and CDR2 YENEEA. V lost 1 base and J lost 6, with 13 bases in between. This CDR3 contains 15 residues. CDR3 sequence reads: CASSLGGTLVNEQFF. The CDR3 DNA is TGTGCCAGCAGCTTAGGTGGGACTCTCGTCAATGAGCAGTTCTTC.

V and J are TRBV18 and TRBJ1-1; D call uncertain. Trimming took 6 bases from V and 4 from J, leaving 12 bases between them. Germline CDR1 and CDR2: KGHSH and LQKENI. This CDR3 contains 13 residues. This CDR3 reads CASSTGGITEAFF. The CDR3 bases are TGTGCCAGCTCCACCGGCGGGATCACTGAAGCTTTCTTT.

CDR3 nucleotide sequence: TGTGCCATCGCCCTAGGGGGCAGGGACTCCTACGAGCAGTACTTC. It codes for CAIALGGRDSYEQYF. The genes are TRBV10-3 and TRBJ2-7, with TRBD1 identical over 7 bases. The CDR3 extends over 15 amino acids. The J segment lost 0 bases and the V segment lost 8 bases, leaving 10 bases of the junction unmatched. Germline CDR1 ENHRY, CDR2 SYGVKD.

This clone occurred once. The chain couples TRBV5-5 to TRBJ1-1; D possibly corresponds to TRBD1 (6 bases). This CDR3 has 14 amino acids. The germline V and J ends were trimmed by 0 bases and 8 bases, with 14 bases remaining between them. The germline V gene has CDR1 SGHKS and CDR2 YYEKEE (reference sequence). CDR3 region: CASSLDGGRREAFF. The CDR3 DNA follows: TGTGCCAGCAGCTTGGACGGGGGCAGGAGAGAAGCTTTCTTT.

This chain links TRBV6-6 with TRBJ1-4; a weak D match, TRBD1 (6 bases). V lost 4 bases and J 5 bases, leaving 14 bases between the germline ends. The CDR3 is 15 residues long. The germline gives CDR1 MNHNY, CDR2 SVGAGI (reference sequence). CDR3 amino acids: CASSFNRDMNEKLFF. The CDR3, as DNA: TGTGCCAGCAGTTTCAACCGGGACATGAATGAAAAACTGTTTTTT.

Only one count was recorded for this clone. The chain carries TRBV27 and TRBJ1-1; D might be TRBD1 (6 bases). The length of the CDR3 is 15 residues. CDR1 and CDR2 from the germline V gene are MNHEY and SMNVEV (reference sequence). Trimming pared 4 bases from V and 1 base from J, leaving 13 bases between. The CDR3 DNA reads TGTGCCAGCAGTTCCCGGACAGTCGCGAACACTGAAGCTTTCTTT. Encoded protein: CASSSRTVANTEAFF.

V gene TRBV6-4 combines with J gene TRBJ2-3, with D hard to call. The CDR3 covers 14 residues. The germline V gene encodes CDR1 MRHNA and CDR2 SNTAGT. V shed 3 bases and J shed 0 bases, with 7 bases lying between them. CDR3 sequence reads: CASSEGLSTDTQYF. CDR3 bases: TGTGCCAGCAGTGAGGGTCTGAGCACAGATACGCAGTATTTT.

The chain uses TRBV29-1 and TRBJ2-3; 7 positions agree with TRBD2. Germline loops: CDR1 SQVTM, CDR2 ANQGSEA. The CDR3 runs 14 residues. J was trimmed by 5 bases and V by 8 bases; bases with no gene match: 13. For the CDR3, the DNA is TGCAGCTCCAAGGGAGGACTAGATGTAGATACGCAGTATTTT. It specifies CSSKGGLDVDTQYF.

The V gene is TRBV27, the J gene TRBJ2-1; TRBD1 or TRBD2 may be the D gene (5 bases each). The germline V gene has CDR1 MNHEY and CDR2 SMNVEV (reference sequence). The CDR3 length is 15 residues. Trimming left V 5 bases short and J 5 bases short, with 16 bases between. The CDR3: CASSRAWGPNNEQFF. The CDR3 nucleotides are TGTGCCAGCAGTCGGGCCTGGGGACCGAACAATGAGCAGTTCTTC.

CDR3 sequence: CASSSVLVGEQFF. The CDR3 region has the DNA TGTGCCAGTAGTAGCGTTCTAGTGGGTGAGCAGTTCTTC. The chain uses TRBV19 and TRBJ2-1, with no clear D. The CDR3 is made up of 13 amino acids. From germline, CDR1 is LNHDA and CDR2 SQIVND (reference sequence). Trimming took 4 bases from V and 9 from J, leaving 13 bases between them.

The V call is TRBV28, the J call TRBJ1-3; D call uncertain. V lost 10 bases and J lost 2, with 18 bases in between. Germline loops: CDR1 MDHEN, CDR2 SYDVKM. The CDR3 length is 15 residues. This CDR3 reads CATQDTNPTGNTIYF. The CDR3 DNA follows: TGTGCCACCCAAGACACCAACCCAACTGGAAACACCATATATTTT.

J is TRBJ1-1 and V is TRBV19; the D is unclear. Germline CDR1 is LNHDA and CDR2 is SQIVND (reference sequence). The CDR3 has 13 residues. V lost 3 bases and J 0 bases, leaving 5 bases between the germline ends. The CDR3 nucleotides are TGTGCCAGTAGTATGGAAGTGAACACTGAAGCTTTCTTT. This gives the protein CASSMEVNTEAFF.

The V gene is TRBV9, the J gene TRBJ1-2; weak D call: TRBD1 (6 bases). Per germline, CDR1 SGDLS and CDR2 YYNGEE. The V and J ends lost 3 bases and 0 bases respectively, with 6 bases between them. There are 13 residues in the CDR3. CDR3 residues: CASSAGANYGYTF. The CDR3 nucleotides read TGTGCCAGCAGCGCAGGGGCTAACTATGGCTACACCTTC.